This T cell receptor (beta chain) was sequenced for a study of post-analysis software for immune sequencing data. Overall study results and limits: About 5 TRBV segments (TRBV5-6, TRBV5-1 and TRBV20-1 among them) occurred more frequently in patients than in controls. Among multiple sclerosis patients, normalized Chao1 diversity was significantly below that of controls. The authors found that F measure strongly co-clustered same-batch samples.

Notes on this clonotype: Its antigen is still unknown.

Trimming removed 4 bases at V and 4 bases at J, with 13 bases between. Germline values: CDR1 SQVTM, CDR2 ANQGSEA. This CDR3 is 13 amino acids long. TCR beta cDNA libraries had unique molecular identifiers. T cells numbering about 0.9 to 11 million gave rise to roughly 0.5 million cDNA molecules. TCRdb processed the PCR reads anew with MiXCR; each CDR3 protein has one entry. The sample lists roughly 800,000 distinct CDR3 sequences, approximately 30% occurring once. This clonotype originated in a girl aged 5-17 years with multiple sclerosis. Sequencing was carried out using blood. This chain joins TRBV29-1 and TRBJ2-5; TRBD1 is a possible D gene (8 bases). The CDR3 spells CSVATGGGETQYF. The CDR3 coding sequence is TGCAGCGTTGCCACAGGGGGGGGAGAGACCCAGTACTTC.